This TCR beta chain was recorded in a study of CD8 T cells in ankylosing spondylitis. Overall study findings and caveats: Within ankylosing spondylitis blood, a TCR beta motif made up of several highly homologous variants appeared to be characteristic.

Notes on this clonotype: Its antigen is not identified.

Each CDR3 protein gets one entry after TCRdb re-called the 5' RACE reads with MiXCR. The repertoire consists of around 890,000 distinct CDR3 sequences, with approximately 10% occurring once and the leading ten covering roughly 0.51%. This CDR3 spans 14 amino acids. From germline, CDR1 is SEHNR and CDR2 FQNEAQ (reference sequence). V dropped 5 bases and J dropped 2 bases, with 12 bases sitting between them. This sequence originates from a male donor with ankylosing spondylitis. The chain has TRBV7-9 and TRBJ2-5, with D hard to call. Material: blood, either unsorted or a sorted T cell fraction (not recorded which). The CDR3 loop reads CASSVSPNQETQYF. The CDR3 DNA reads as TGTGCCAGCAGCGTGTCCCCCAATCAAGAGACCCAGTACTTC.